The 19 T cell receptor beta chains below all came from one sample that was sequenced in a study of blood T cell repertoires in COVID-19. Assay used: immunoSEQ multiplex PCR; TCRdb lists only in-frame clones, some missing. This sample has around 190,000 clones, with more than 65% found just once. The material sequenced was peripheral blood. These receptors came from a human donor in a cohort sampled during active COVID-19.

This clone was seen only once. This sequence joins TRBV18 and TRBJ1-3; D possibly corresponds to TRBD1 (6 bases). This CDR3 contains 15 residues. The germline V gene has CDR1 KGHSH and CDR2 LQKENI. The V end lost 3 bases, the J end lost 0 bases, and 9 bases lay between the germline ends. DNA of the CDR3: TGTGCCAGCTCACCCCGGGACAACTCTGGAAACACCATATATTTT. Its protein product is CASSPRDNSGNTIYF.

CDR3 loop: CASSPPGQSFLYEQYF. CDR3 sequence (DNA): TGCGCCAGCAGCCCCCCGGGACAGTCCTTCCTCTACGAGCAGTACTTC. The rearrangement joins TRBV5-1 to TRBJ2-7, with 7 bases fitting TRBD1. This CDR3 has 16 residues. The germline V gene encodes CDR1 SGHRS and CDR2 YFSETQ. After removal of 4 bases from V and 3 bases from J, the junction contained 13 bases not matched to a gene.

In its sample, this clone was seen a few times. This chain connects TRBV28 to TRBJ1-5; a weak D match, TRBD1 (6 bases). In germline, CDR1 is MDHEN, CDR2 SYDVKM. V was clipped by 6 bases and J by 4 bases, with 13 bases between them. The CDR3 contains 14 residues. This CDR3 is CASRNTGTNQPQHF. In DNA, the CDR3 is TGTGCCAGCAGAAACACCGGGACAAATCAGCCCCAGCATTTT.

This chain links TRBV18 with TRBJ1-5; 8 bases are shared with TRBD1. Germline V gene sequence: CDR1 KGHSH, CDR2 LQKENI. Trimming cost V 1 base and J 7 bases; bases outside gene matches: 3. The CDR3 consists of 14 residues. In DNA, the CDR3 is TGTGCCAGCTCACCACAGACAGGGGAACAGCCCCAGCATTTT. Translation gives CASSPQTGEQPQHF.

The chain couples TRBV2 to TRBJ2-6, with 9 bases identical to TRBD1. The CDR3 is 16 residues long. V lost 6 bases, J lost 1 base, and 4 bases stayed unmatched. Per germline, CDR1 SNHLY and CDR2 FYNNEI. The CDR3: CASSQDRGSGANVLTF. CDR3 in DNA: TGTGCCAGCAGCCAGGACAGGGGTTCTGGGGCCAACGTCCTGACTTTC.

The genes are TRBV18 and TRBJ2-5, with D perhaps TRBD1 (5 bases). The CDR3 extends over 14 amino acids. Trimming removed 1 base from V and 0 bases from J, with 6 bases in between. In germline, CDR1 is KGHSH, CDR2 LQKENI. CDR3 in DNA: TGTGCCAGCTCACCACAGGGGTACCAAGAGACCCAGTACTTC. This codes for CASSPQGYQETQYF.

The V call is TRBV28, the J call TRBJ2-5, with 9 bases fitting TRBD2. Per the germline V gene, CDR1 is MDHEN and CDR2 is SYDVKM. This CDR3 has 15 residues. The trim removed 3 bases at V and 1 base at J, leaving 3 bases unmatched. CDR3 region: CASSFLSGGQETQYF. CDR3 in DNA: TGTGCCAGCAGTTTTCTTAGCGGGGGCCAAGAGACCCAGTACTTC.

The V call is TRBV19, the J call TRBJ1-4; no firm D call. V shed 6 bases and J shed 7 bases, with 12 bases lying between them. Germline CDR1 is LNHDA and CDR2 is SQIVND (reference sequence). The CDR3 contains 13 residues. The DNA of the CDR3 is TGTGCCAGTAGGCGGCAGATCGGTGAAAAACTGTTTTTT. As protein: CASRRQIGEKLFF.

This clone was seen only a few times. The genes are TRBV5-1 and TRBJ2-7; D is perhaps TRBD2 (6 bases). The CDR3 totals 15 residues. CDR1 and CDR2 from the germline V gene are SGHRS and YFSETQ. Trimming left V 0 bases short and J 6 bases short, with 16 bases between. CDR3 sequence (DNA): TGCGCCAGCAGCTTGGAGAGTGGAGGGGTCGGCGAGCAGTACTTC. Protein product: CASSLESGGVGEQYF. Drawing the rest from reference TRBV5-1 and TRBJ2-7, the complete variable domain is KAGVTQTPRYLIKTRGQQVTLSCSPISGHRSVSWYQQTPGQGLQFLFEYFSETQRNKGNFPGRFSGRQFSNSRSEMNVSTLELGDSALYLCASSLESGGVGEQYFGPGTRLTVT.

A single count supports this clone. The chain uses TRBV3-1 (or the pseudogene TRBV3-2) and TRBJ2-5, with D possibly matching TRBD2 (6 bases). CDR1 is LGHDT and CDR2 is YNNKEL in the germline V gene (reference sequence). The V end lost 4 bases, the J end lost 0 bases, and 15 bases lay between the germline ends. The CDR3 is made up of 16 amino acids. This CDR3 reads CASSRNGAGHQETQYF. DNA for the CDR3: TGTGCCAGCAGCCGGAATGGAGCGGGCCACCAAGAGACCCAGTACTTC.

The chain combines TRBV2 with TRBJ2-2, with 11 bases fitting TRBD2. The CDR3 runs to 15 residues. From germline, CDR1 is SNHLY and CDR2 FYNNEI. V lost 6 bases and J lost 2; bases outside the gene matches: 2. CDR3: CASRGTSGNTGELFF. The CDR3, as DNA: TGTGCCAGCAGGGGGACTAGCGGTAACACCGGGGAGCTGTTTTTT. The full variable domain, its missing parts supplied by reference TRBV2 and TRBJ2-2, is EPEVTQTPSHQVTQMGQEVILRCVPISNHLYFYWYRQILGQKVEFLVSFYNNEISEKSEIFDDQFSVERPDGSNFTLKIRSTKLEDSAMYFCASRGTSGNTGELFFGEGSRLTVL.

The rearrangement uses TRBV7-2 and TRBJ2-5, with D perhaps matching TRBD2 (6 bases). V was trimmed by 2 bases and J by 2 bases, leaving 15 bases between them. Germline V gene sequence: CDR1 SGHTA, CDR2 FQGNSA. The CDR3 runs to 16 residues. CDR3 sequence reads: CASSLWRGREQETQYF. The DNA of the CDR3 is TGTGCCAGCAGCTTATGGCGGGGAAGGGAACAAGAGACCCAGTACTTC. Full variable domain (outside the CDR3, taken from reference TRBV7-2 and TRBJ2-5): GAGVSQSPSNKVTEKGKDVELRCDPISGHTALYWYRQSLGQGLEFLIYFQGNSAPDKSGLPSDRFSAERTGGSVSTLTIQRTQQEDSAVYLCASSLWRGREQETQYFGPGTRLLVL.

The chain couples TRBV30 to TRBJ1-1; D gene uncertain. The CDR3 runs to 15 residues. Trimming removed 2 bases from V and 1 base from J, with 14 bases in between. CDR1 is GTSNPN, CDR2 SVGIG, per germline (reference sequence). CDR3: CAWSRPGSRNTEAFF. DNA for the CDR3: TGTGCCTGGAGTCGACCGGGATCAAGGAACACTGAAGCTTTCTTT.

The chain joins TRBV6-1 to TRBJ2-5, with 8 nucleotides matching TRBD1. Germline V gene data show CDR1 as MNHNS and CDR2 as SASEGT. There are 12 residues in the CDR3. With V trimmed by 4 bases and J by 5 bases, 0 bases remained unmatched. The CDR3 loop is CASSGQGETQYF. Written as DNA, the CDR3 is TGTGCCAGCAGTGGACAGGGGGAGACCCAGTACTTC.

Concerning this clone: The sample has other DNA sequences that encode this CDR3 too. This chain joins TRBV2 and TRBJ2-7; 8 nucleotides match TRBD2. The germline CDR1 and CDR2 sequences are SNHLY and FYNNEI. J lost 1 base, V lost 1 base, and 3 bases had no gene match. This CDR3 comprises 15 residues. CDR3 sequence reads: CASSEESGGSYEQYF. CDR3 DNA sequence: TGTGCCAGCAGTGAAGAGAGCGGGGGTTCCTACGAGCAGTACTTC. Full variable domain (missing parts from reference TRBV2 and TRBJ2-7): EPEVTQTPSHQVTQMGQEVILRCVPISNHLYFYWYRQILGQKVEFLVSFYNNEISEKSEIFDDQFSVERPDGSNFTLKIRSTKLEDSAMYFCASSEESGGSYEQYFGPGTRLTVT.

This clone was seen just once. The gene calls are TRBV14 and TRBJ2-3; 11 nucleotides line up with TRBD2. The germline V gene has CDR1 SGHDN and CDR2 FVKESK. Trimming removed 4 bases from V and 6 bases from J; junction bases left unmatched: 12. This CDR3 is built from 17 residues. The CDR3 spells CASSPDDSGRAPDTQYF. DNA of the CDR3: TGTGCCAGCAGCCCCGACGATAGCGGGAGGGCCCCGGATACGCAGTATTTT.

Here the CDR3 reads CASSRNPEGRAYEQYF. The CDR3 region has the DNA TGCGCCAGCAGCCGTAACCCGGAGGGCCGTGCTTACGAGCAGTACTTC. The V and J genes are TRBV5-1 and TRBJ2-7; D possibly corresponds to TRBD2 (6 bases). V was trimmed by 4 bases and J by 4 bases, leaving 21 bases between them. CDR1 is SGHRS, CDR2 YFSETQ, per germline. The CDR3 length is 16 residues.

This sequence joins TRBV9 and TRBJ2-3, with 7 positions matching TRBD1. The V gene's germline CDR1 is SGDLS and CDR2 YYNGEE. The CDR3 runs 14 residues. The ends lost 2 bases at V and 2 bases at J; junction bases unmatched: 2. This CDR3 is CASSVTGLTDTQYF. In nucleotides, the CDR3 is TGTGCCAGCAGCGTGACAGGGCTCACAGATACGCAGTATTTT.

This chain connects TRBV24-1 to TRBJ2-1; 7 nucleotides agree with TRBD2. Unmatched junction bases numbered 11, after V lost 1 base and J lost 0 bases. Germline V gene data show CDR1 as KGHDR and CDR2 as SFDVKD. The CDR3 totals 19 residues. The CDR3 here is CATSDFSRSGVSSYNEQFF. In nucleotides, the CDR3 is TGTGCCACCAGTGATTTCAGCCGAAGCGGGGTCAGCTCCTACAATGAGCAGTTCTTC.